Sequencing of this TCR beta chain was carried out in a study of cytomegalovirus exposure and HLA in healthy donors (dated by TCRdb to between 2016 and 2019). The study in broad terms: An earlier analysis of approximately 640 of the donors reported 250 to 300 Gb of sequence data and 100 million to 130 million unique TCR beta sequences from about 200 million T cells. Approximately 310 gigabases of sequencing data and some 85 million unique TCR sequences were included in an early release covering about 600 HLA-typed donors. The genetic ancestry cluster associated with self-reported Caucasian donors included around four fifths of the roughly 410 genotyped donors. The study aimed to test whether cataloging public T cell receptors could reveal signatures of past pathogen exposure. The study used immunosequencing to profile the T cell repertoires of 666 subjects and linked those repertoires to cytomegalovirus serostatus. Besides the first cohort of 666 subjects, a separate validation cohort made up of over a hundred different subjects was used. High-throughput TCR immunosequencing, statistical association of individual TCRs with disease status, and machine learning were combined to predict cytomegalovirus infection status. In a later analysis, previously published TCR beta repertoires from hundreds of donors were re-analyzed and high-resolution HLA genotyping was added so that TCR occurrence patterns could be studied. In the later analysis, no new phenotypic data were used to find candidate immune exposures; instead, reliance was placed on TCR beta sequences and their occurrence across donors. To decide whether each TCR beta V gene segment behaved as functional or pseudogenic, an earlier analysis of nearly 600 of the donors relied on high-throughput TCR beta sequencing. Donor age, sex, ethnicity and CMV serostatus were collected together with the repertoire data. A later genetic analysis used genome-wide SNP genotypes for about 60% of the 666 donors, treating that subset as a discovery cohort. Every repertoire in the discovery cohort had been generated on one and the same sequencing platform. Class I and class II HLA loci were covered by the typing at four-digit resolution. Typing coverage differed by locus: A, B, C, DRB1 and DQB1 were typed in roughly 620-630 donors, DQA1 in about 560, DPA1 in over 600, and DPB1 in just under 490. Because of strong linkage in the cohort, roughly five DR-DQ haplotypes were treated as single units for association and clustering. On average, around 240,000 unique TCR beta nucleotide sequences were sequenced per donor among a few hundred genotyped donors of the cohort, with 15% to 20% of those sequences being non-productive.

A note on this clone: No cognate antigen has been identified for it. No per-base quality is available; no much larger clone lies one base away.

Overall study outcomes, separate from this receptor: In a later analysis, around 17,000 TCR beta sequences were associated with specific HLA alleles at a false discovery rate of 0.05. An earlier analysis of approximately 500 of the donors showed that most TCR beta V segments appeared in productive rearrangements either about 87% or about 30% of the time, which broadly matched IMGT annotations. According to a later genetic analysis, donors in an Asian-associated ancestry cluster had fewer N-insertions in productive TCRs than the approximately 690-donor mean. The presence/absence analyses assumed that sequencing depth was roughly uniform across donors, and that assumption may not be true. An association between a missense DCLRE1C variant and V-gene and J-gene trimming of TCR beta chains was found in a later genetic analysis and replicated in an independent cohort. In a later analysis, HLA-associated TCR beta chains showed more clonal expansion and lower generation probabilities than non-associated chains that were equally common. According to a later analysis, parvovirus B19, influenza, CMV and Epstein-Barr virus appeared linked to several top co-occurrence clusters. The authors suggested that the approach could potentially be generalized to other disease states and immunological phenotypes. Most CMV-associated TCR beta chains appeared to be HLA-restricted in a later analysis, and the HLA associations seemed to be driven largely by CMV exposure. A cluster of highly shared sequence variants was judged likely to represent a technical artifact of the sequencing pipeline. In a later analysis, the rate of TCR association differed among HLA loci, with DRB1 alleles having the most associated TCRs and HLA-C alleles having the fewest. In both the original and validation cohorts, the classifier was reported to diagnose cytomegalovirus status with high specificity and sensitivity. Across donors, most TCR sequences were observed very rarely, whereas some public TCRs were present in many individuals. The earlier analysis of about 600 of the donors excluded over 15 rarely observed V segments, including chromosome 9 orphons, because counts were too low. Only TCR beta chains were sequenced in this cohort, and the absence of alpha or paired-chain data limited detectable features. A further reported finding was that TCR beta sequences accurately predicted the HLA-A and HLA-B alleles for most subjects in the first cohort. Because the 87-base-pair reads could not distinguish some IMGT-functional V segments, including TRBV6-2 and TRBV6-3, those segments were excluded. Because some donors lacked HLA typing at each locus, the association tests relied only on the typed subset. Linkage disequilibrium might explain the correlated functional status among segregating V segments, but an unknown experimental factor could not be excluded. A few of the identified cytomegalovirus-associated TCR beta chains were confirmed in vitro to be specific for cytomegalovirus antigens. For the cohort, immune exposure information was limited to CMV serostatus. When HLA alleles, especially DR and DQ, strongly co-occurred, TCR associations were difficult to assign to individual alleles. The study gave a list of about 160 TCR beta chains associated with cytomegalovirus.

The CDR3 contains 13 residues, cysteine and phenylalanine counted. Here the CDR3 DNA is all that survives: 39 bases in frame from base 1. V sheds 7 bases and J sheds 9 bases, leaving 19 bases between their ends. Via the germline V gene, CDR1 is MNHEY and CDR2 SVGAGI. The cohort comprised 666 healthy bone marrow donors. At the time of sampling, all cohort members were nominally healthy, though unrecorded immune exposures were likely present. The donor was CMV seronegative and was included in the group of several hundred seronegative cohort members. A peripheral blood sample was provided by each donor, and peripheral blood mononuclear cells were used for TCR beta sequencing. The Qiagen DNeasy Blood Extraction Kit was used to extract genomic DNA from the blood cell samples. Library preparation used the immunoSEQ multiplex PCR assay. The multiplex PCR relied on a mix of 60 forward primers for TCR Vbeta segments and 13 reverse primers for TCR Jbeta segments. A multiplex PCR assay on genomic DNA amplified the CDR3 region of rearranged TCR beta genes. On the Illumina HiSeq System, the amplified TCR beta libraries were sequenced as 87-base-pair reads. The original pipeline was this. Across the 500 to 750 repertoires, a later analysis counted 60 million to 90 million unique TCR beta chains, 8.5 million to 12 million of which were shared by at least two donors. To remove PCR and sequencing errors, raw reads were error-corrected and collapsed into unique sequences using a nearest-neighbor algorithm that merged closely related sequences. CDR3 sequences were aligned to IMGT reference sequences to assign V, D and J gene segments. Each retained sequence needed at least a six-nucleotide match to both a V gene segment and a J gene segment. Rearrangements were classified as productive when the CDR3 lacked stop codons and remained in frame with V and J, and all other rearrangements were classified as non-productive. CDR3 was defined by IMGT convention, running from the second conserved V-encoded cysteine to the conserved J-encoded phenylalanine. In an earlier analysis of more than 550 of the donors, sequences lacking an unambiguous match to a single V gene segment were excluded. An earlier analysis of roughly 590 of the donors called V segments functional above 56.7% productive rearrangements and segregating when the between-donor standard deviation exceeded 5%. A statistical classification framework was built for diagnosing cytomegalovirus status from the catalog of TCR beta chain sequences. V and J gene assignment, in a later analysis, came from comparing TCR nucleotide sequences with IMGT/GENE-DB human TR gene sequences. In a later analysis, CDR3 sequences and most-parsimonious VDJ recombination scenarios were assigned using the TCRdist pipeline. In a later analysis, each TCR beta chain was defined by its CDR3 amino acid sequence together with its V-gene family, and reads without a unique V-gene family were excluded. To address suspected cross-contamination and a sequencing artifact, a later analysis removed over 500 highly shared, low-generation-probability nucleotide sequences. For each public chain, a later analysis derived a clonal expansion index from normalized ranks of inferred template counts within each repertoire. In a later analysis, generation probabilities were computed with a VDJ recombination model fitted to out-of-frame rearrangements, and the resulting probabilities were checked against IGoR. In a later analysis, hypergeometric tests were used to score TCR-TCR, TCR-HLA and TCR-CMV co-occurrence, with a repertoire-size bias correction applied to TCR pairs. A later analysis estimated false discovery rates by permuting HLA or CMV assignments 20 times. In a later analysis, co-occurring TCRs were grouped using DBSCAN, with TCRdist sequence similarity added in when clustering inside HLA-allele-positive subsets. For co-occurrence clustering, repertoires with fewer than 30,000 or more than 120,000 public chains were excluded, along with roughly 5 repertoires with anomalous nucleotide sharing. The source is immuneACCESS, and TCRdb retained only in-frame sequences with V and J called. Part of the clones is not carried over; for the studies checked, unresolved V genes explain less than half of this, and the remainder is unexplained. V and J calls plus clone size are reproduced from that table; the DNA served to infer D and trimming. A total of 110,000 to 150,000 clones appear in this sample, under 90% of them only once. Clones ranked in the top ten supply about 2.6% of the sample.

Source material: PBMCs. The TCR sequence derives from a boy between 2 and 10 years old in good health and CMV-seronegative. The rearranged chain carries TRBV6-5 and TRBJ2-7; TRBD1 is a weak D gene call, 6 bases matching. The nucleotide sequence is TGTGCCAGCATGGCGGAGTGGGGGCTCGCGCAGTACTTC. It is translated as CASMAEWGLAQYF.